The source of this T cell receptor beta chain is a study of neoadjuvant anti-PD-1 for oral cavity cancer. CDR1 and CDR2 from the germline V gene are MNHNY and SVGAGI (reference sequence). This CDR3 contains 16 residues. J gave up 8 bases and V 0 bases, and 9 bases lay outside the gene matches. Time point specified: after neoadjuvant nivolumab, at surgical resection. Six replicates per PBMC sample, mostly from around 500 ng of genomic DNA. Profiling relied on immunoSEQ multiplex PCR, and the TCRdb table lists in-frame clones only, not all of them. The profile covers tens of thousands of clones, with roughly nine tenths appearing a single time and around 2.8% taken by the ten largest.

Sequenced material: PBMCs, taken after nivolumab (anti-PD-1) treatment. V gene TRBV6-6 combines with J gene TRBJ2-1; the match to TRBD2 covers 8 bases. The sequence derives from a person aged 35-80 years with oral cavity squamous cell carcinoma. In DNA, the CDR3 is TGTGCCAGCAGTTACTCGGGGAGCGGGAGTATTGATGAGCAGTTCTTC. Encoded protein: CASSYSGSGSIDEQFF.